This is a list of T cell receptor beta chains from one sample in a study of T cells in Graves' hyperthyroidism and ophthalmopathy. TCRdb independently ran MiXCR on the multiplex PCR reads; one entry per CDR3 protein. This repertoire shows around 290,000 distinct CDR3 sequences, 13% found once; its top ten account for around 7.9%. Input material: blood. These receptors originate from a woman between 25 and 40 years old with Graves' hyperthyroidism that later progressed to Graves' ophthalmopathy. Each CDR3 is given with its conserved first and last residue. D genes are given only for firm matches. Some rows mark clone size as missing; the rest say once, few, many or name a class of expanded clone.

v_call,j_call,d_call,cdr3_length,clone_size,cdr3_nt,cdr3_aa
TRBV6-1,TRBJ2-7,.,14,many,TGTGCCAGCGGAATCCAGGAGGGATCCTACGAGCAGTACTTC,CASGIQEGSYEQYF
TRBV6-2/TRBV6-3,TRBJ1-5,TRBD1,17,once,TGTGCCAGCAGACTAACCGGGACAGGGATTAGCAATCAGCCCCAGCATTTT,CASRLTGTGISNQPQHF
TRBV5-1,TRBJ2-1,.,14,many,TGCGCCAGCAGCTCAACGGGACCTCACAATGAGCAGTTCTTC,CASSSTGPHNEQFF
TRBV12-3/TRBV12-4,TRBJ2-2,.,16,.,TGTGCCAGCAGCTCCCCCCGGGGAACGAACACCGGGGAGCTGTTTTTT,CASSSPRGTNTGELFF
TRBV20-1,TRBJ2-1,TRBD2,17,many,TGCAGTGCTAGAGATGTTAGCGGGAGATCCGCTTACAATGAGCAGTTCTTC,CSARDVSGRSAYNEQFF
TRBV12-5,TRBJ1-1,.,13,many,TGTGCTAGTGGTTCCCAGCCGAACACTGAAGCTTTCTTT,CASGSQPNTEAFF
TRBV7-2,TRBJ2-1,.,17,few,TGTGCCAGCAGCTTAGCGCCCGCAGTTTTCTATTACAATGAGCAGTTCTTC,CASSLAPAVFYYNEQFF
TRBV4-3,TRBJ2-7,TRBD2,15,many,TGCGCCAGCAGCCGAAAGCGGGAGTATACCTACGAGCAGTACTTC,CASSRKREYTYEQYF
TRBV6-5,TRBJ2-3,TRBD1,17,many,TGTGCCAGCAGTTACTCGAGGGGGCCTTCTAGCACAGATACGCAGTATTTT,CASSYSRGPSSTDTQYF
TRBV6-2/TRBV6-3,TRBJ1-5,TRBD1,13,many,TGTGCCAGCATCTCGACAGGGAATCAGCCCCAGCATTTT,CASISTGNQPQHF
TRBV29-1,TRBJ1-1,.,13,many,TGCAGCGTGGTGACAGTGGACGTCGCTGAAGCTTTCTTT,CSVVTVDVAEAFF
TRBV30,TRBJ2-7,.,14,many,TGTGCCTGGACTCGGGGGACTCACTTGGGGGAGCAGTACTTC,CAWTRGTHLGEQYF
TRBV7-3,TRBJ2-7,.,12,many,TGTGCCAGCAGCATACGACGGTACGAGCAGTACTTC,CASSIRRYEQYF
TRBV20-1,TRBJ2-1,.,16,many,TGCAGTGCTAGGGGGTCGGGCACAGTGGCCTACAATGAGCAGTTCTTC,CSARGSGTVAYNEQFF
TRBV5-5,TRBJ2-3,TRBD2,18,.,TGTGCCGGCATCCAGGGGACTAGCGGGGGTGGCCGCACAGATACGCAGTATTTT,CAGIQGTSGGGRTDTQYF
TRBV5-5,TRBJ1-6,.,14,few,TGTGCCAGCAGCCCAAGGGAGGGGTATTCACCCCTCCACTTT,CASSPREGYSPLHF
TRBV29-1,TRBJ2-1,TRBD2,11,many,TGCAGCGTGGGACTAGCCGATGAGCAGTTCTTC,CSVGLADEQFF
TRBV5-1,TRBJ2-1,.,15,many,TGCGCCAGCCCGAGGAGGACACCGACCGGGAATGAGCAGTTCTTC,CASPRRTPTGNEQFF
TRBV6-1,TRBJ1-5,.,13,.,TGTGCCAGCAGTCCTTACTACAATCAGCCCCAGCATTTT,CASSPYYNQPQHF
TRBV20-1,TRBJ1-4,TRBD1,14,.,TGCAGTGCTACCCAGACAGGGTGGGATGAAAAACTGTTTTTT,CSATQTGWDEKLFF
TRBV28,TRBJ2-1,.,16,many,TGTGCCAGCAGTCTTCGACCAGCGGAGACCTACAATGAGCAGTTCTTC,CASSLRPAETYNEQFF
TRBV14,TRBJ2-1,.,11,few,TGTGCCAGCAGAAGCCTCAATGAGCAGTTCTTC,CASRSLNEQFF
TRBV5-4,TRBJ2-3,TRBD2,16,.,TGTGCCAGCAGCGTGGGACTAGCGGACCGCACAGATACGCAGTATTTT,CASSVGLADRTDTQYF
TRBV7-9,TRBJ1-4,.,16,.,TGTGCCAGCAGCTCACCTCAAGGGGGGTATAATGAAAAACTGTTTTTT,CASSSPQGGYNEKLFF
TRBV14,TRBJ1-2,.,13,many,TGTGCCAGCAGCCAAGCGAGGACGGAAGGCTACACCTTC,CASSQARTEGYTF
TRBV6-2/TRBV6-3,TRBJ2-5,.,17,many,TGTGCCAGCAGTTACGTACTCTTTGGGCAGGGAGAAGAGACCCAGTACTTC,CASSYVLFGQGEETQYF
TRBV6-1,TRBJ1-2,.,12,few,TGTGCCAGCAGGTCAGGGCCCTATGGCTACACCTTC,CASRSGPYGYTF
TRBV20-1,TRBJ1-1,.,14,many,TGCAGTGCTAGAAGGGGAGTTCTCGGAACTGAAGCTTTCTTT,CSARRGVLGTEAFF
TRBV3-1,TRBJ2-7,.,14,many,TGTGCCAGCAGCGAACCCGGGACCTCCTACGAGCAGTACTTC,CASSEPGTSYEQYF
TRBV28,TRBJ2-5,.,16,many,TGTGCCAGCAGTTTAAAGTTTAAGGACCTCCAAGAGACCCAGTACTTC,CASSLKFKDLQETQYF
TRBV7-9,TRBJ2-7,.,15,many,TGTGCCAGCAGCCCTGCTGGGACGGACACCTACGAGCAGTACTTC,CASSPAGTDTYEQYF
TRBV28,TRBJ2-7,.,14,many,TGTGCCAGCACTTACCAGGGATCCACCTACGAGCAGTACTTC,CASTYQGSTYEQYF
TRBV30,TRBJ2-2,.,17,.,TGTGCCTGGAGTTCACGATGGCGACCCACAATCTCCGGGGAGCTGTTTTTT,CAWSSRWRPTISGELFF
TRBV7-9,TRBJ2-7,.,15,few,TGTGCCAGCAGCCTGGCGGGTTCGCGGGGCTACGAGCAGTACTTC,CASSLAGSRGYEQYF
TRBV7-2,TRBJ2-7,.,15,many,TGTGCCAGCAGCTTAACCGGGGGTAGCGGCTACGAGCAGTACTTC,CASSLTGGSGYEQYF
TRBV7-9,TRBJ2-2,.,15,few,TGTGCCAGCAGCTTTAAGAGGGGGTACACCGGGGAGCTGTTTTTT,CASSFKRGYTGELFF
TRBV6-2/TRBV6-3,TRBJ2-5,.,13,.,TGTGCCAGCAGTTACTTAGCACCCGGGACCCAGTACTTC,CASSYLAPGTQYF
TRBV7-9,TRBJ1-5,.,13,many,TGTGCCAGCAGCTTATGGGATACTCAGCCCCAGCATTTT,CASSLWDTQPQHF
TRBV29-1,TRBJ2-2,.,14,many,TGCAGCGTTGGAGAGGGCAGAAACACCGGGGAGCTGTTTTTT,CSVGEGRNTGELFF